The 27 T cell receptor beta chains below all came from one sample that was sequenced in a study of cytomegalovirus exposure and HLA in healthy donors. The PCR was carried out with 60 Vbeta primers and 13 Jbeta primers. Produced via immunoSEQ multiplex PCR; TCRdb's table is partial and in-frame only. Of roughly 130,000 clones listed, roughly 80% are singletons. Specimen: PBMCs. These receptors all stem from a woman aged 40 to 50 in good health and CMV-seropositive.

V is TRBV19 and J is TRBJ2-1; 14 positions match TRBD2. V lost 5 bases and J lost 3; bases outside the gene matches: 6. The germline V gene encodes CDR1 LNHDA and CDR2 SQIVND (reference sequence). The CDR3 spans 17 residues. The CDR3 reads CASSAKGLAGVYNEQFF. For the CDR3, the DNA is TGTGCCAGTAGTGCAAAGGGACTAGCGGGAGTCTACAATGAGCAGTTCTTC. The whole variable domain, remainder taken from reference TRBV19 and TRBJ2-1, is DGGITQSPKYLFRKEGQNVTLSCEQNLNHDAMYWYRQDPGQGLRLIYYSQIVNDFQKGDIAEGYSVSREKKESFPLTVTSAQKNPTAFYLCASSAKGLAGVYNEQFFGPGTRLTVL.

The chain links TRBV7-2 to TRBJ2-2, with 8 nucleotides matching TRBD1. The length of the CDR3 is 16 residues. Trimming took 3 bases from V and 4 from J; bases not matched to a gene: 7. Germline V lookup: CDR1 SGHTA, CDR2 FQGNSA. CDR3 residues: CASSFGNRGSTGELFF. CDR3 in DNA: TGTGCCAGCAGCTTCGGAAACAGGGGGAGCACCGGGGAGCTGTTTTTT.

In nucleotides, the CDR3 is TGTGCCAGCAGCTTGACCGACATCGATGGCTACACCTTC. This codes for CASSLTDIDGYTF. This chain uses TRBV7-2 with TRBJ1-2; no clear D gene. CDR1 SGHTA and CDR2 FQGNSA come from the germline V gene. Trimming pared 3 bases from V and 6 bases from J, leaving 11 bases between. The CDR3 runs to 13 residues. Full variable domain (rest looked up from reference TRBV7-2 and TRBJ1-2): GAGVSQSPSNKVTEKGKDVELRCDPISGHTALYWYRQSLGQGLEFLIYFQGNSAPDKSGLPSDRFSAERTGGSVSTLTIQRTQQEDSAVYLCASSLTDIDGYTFGSGTRLTVV.

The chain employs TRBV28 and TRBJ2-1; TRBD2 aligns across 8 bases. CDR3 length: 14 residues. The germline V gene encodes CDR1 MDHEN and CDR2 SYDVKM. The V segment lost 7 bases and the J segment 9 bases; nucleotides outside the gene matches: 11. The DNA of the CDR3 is TGTGCCAGCAACCGAGGAGGCCGGGGGGGTGAGCAGTTCTTC. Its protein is CASNRGGRGGEQFF.

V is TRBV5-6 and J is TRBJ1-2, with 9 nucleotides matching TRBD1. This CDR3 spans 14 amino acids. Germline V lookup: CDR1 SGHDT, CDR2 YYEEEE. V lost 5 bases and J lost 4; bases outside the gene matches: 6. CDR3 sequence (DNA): TGTGCCAGCAGACGGACAGGGGCCCCCTATGGCTACACCTTC. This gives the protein CASRRTGAPYGYTF.

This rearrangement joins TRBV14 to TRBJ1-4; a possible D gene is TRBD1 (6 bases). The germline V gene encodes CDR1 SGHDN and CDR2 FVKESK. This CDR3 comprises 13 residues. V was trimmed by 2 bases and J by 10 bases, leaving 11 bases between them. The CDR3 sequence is CASSQNRVSKLFF. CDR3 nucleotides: TGTGCCAGCAGCCAAAACAGGGTTTCAAAACTGTTTTTT. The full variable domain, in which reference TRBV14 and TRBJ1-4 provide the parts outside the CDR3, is EAGVTQFPSHSVIEKGQTVTLRCDPISGHDNLYWYRRVMGKEIKFLLHFVKESKQDESGMPNNRFLAERTGGTYSTLKVQPAELEDSGVYFCASSQNRVSKLFFGSGTQLSVL.

The CDR3 here is CASSSRGSYNEQFF. CDR3 nucleotides: TGTGCCAGTAGTTCTCGGGGGTCCTACAATGAGCAGTTCTTC. The rearrangement uses TRBV19 and TRBJ2-1; TRBD2 might be the D (6 bases). CDR3 size: 14 residues. The V end was cut by 5 bases, the J end by 1 base, with 9 bases between. Germline V gives CDR1 LNHDA, CDR2 SQIVND (reference sequence).

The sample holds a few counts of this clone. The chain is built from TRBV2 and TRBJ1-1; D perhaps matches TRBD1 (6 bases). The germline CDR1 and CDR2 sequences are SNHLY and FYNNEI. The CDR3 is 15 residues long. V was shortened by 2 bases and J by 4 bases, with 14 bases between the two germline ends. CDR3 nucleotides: TGTGCCAGCAGTGAAAATCTCAGGGGCACCACTGAAGCTTTCTTT. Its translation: CASSENLRGTTEAFF.

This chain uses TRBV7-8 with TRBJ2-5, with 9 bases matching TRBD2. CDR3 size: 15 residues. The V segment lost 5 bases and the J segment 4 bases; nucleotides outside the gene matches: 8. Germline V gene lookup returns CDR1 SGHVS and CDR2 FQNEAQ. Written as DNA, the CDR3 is TGTGCCAGCAGCCTCCGAGCGGGGGGAATAGAGACCCAGTACTTC. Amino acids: CASSLRAGGIETQYF. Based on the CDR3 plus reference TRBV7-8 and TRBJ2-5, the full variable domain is GAGVSQSPRYKVAKRGQDVALRCDPISGHVSLFWYQQALGQGPEFLTYFQNEAQLDKSGLPSDRFFAERPEGSVSTLKIQRTQQEDSAVYLCASSLRAGGIETQYFGPGTRLLVL.

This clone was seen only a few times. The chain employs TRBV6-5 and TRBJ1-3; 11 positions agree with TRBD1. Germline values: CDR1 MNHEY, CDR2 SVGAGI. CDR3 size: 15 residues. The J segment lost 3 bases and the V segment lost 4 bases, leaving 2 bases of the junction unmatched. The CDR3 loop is CASSLDRGLGNTIYF. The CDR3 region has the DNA TGTGCCAGCAGTTTGGACAGGGGGCTTGGAAACACCATATATTTT.

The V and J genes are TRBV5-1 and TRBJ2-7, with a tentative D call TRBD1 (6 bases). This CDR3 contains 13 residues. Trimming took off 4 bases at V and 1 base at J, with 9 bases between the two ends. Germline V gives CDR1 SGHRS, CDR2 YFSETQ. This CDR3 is CASSGGQSYEQYF. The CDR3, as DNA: TGCGCCAGCAGCGGCGGACAGTCCTACGAGCAGTACTTC.

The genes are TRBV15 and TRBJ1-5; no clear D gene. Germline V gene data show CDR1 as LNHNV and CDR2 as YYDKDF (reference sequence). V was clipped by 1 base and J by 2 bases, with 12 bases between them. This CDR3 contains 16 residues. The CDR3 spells CATSRGGGSGNQPQHF. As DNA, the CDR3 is TGTGCCACCAGCAGAGGTGGAGGCAGCGGCAATCAGCCCCAGCATTTT.

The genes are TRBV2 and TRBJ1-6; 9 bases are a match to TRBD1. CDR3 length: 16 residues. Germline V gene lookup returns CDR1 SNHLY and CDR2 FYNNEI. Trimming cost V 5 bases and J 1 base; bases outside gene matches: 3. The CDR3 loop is CASSQQGASYNSPLHF. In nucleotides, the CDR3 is TGTGCCAGCAGTCAACAGGGGGCTTCCTATAATTCACCCCTCCACTTT.

The CDR3 bases are TGTGCCTGGGGCCACCTAAGCGGTAATTCACCCCTCCACTTT. As protein: CAWGHLSGNSPLHF. The chain is built from TRBV30 and TRBJ1-6; no clear D gene. CDR1 and CDR2 (germline): GTSNPN, SVGIG (reference sequence). There are 14 residues in the CDR3. Trimming took 5 bases from V and 6 from J, leaving 14 bases between them.

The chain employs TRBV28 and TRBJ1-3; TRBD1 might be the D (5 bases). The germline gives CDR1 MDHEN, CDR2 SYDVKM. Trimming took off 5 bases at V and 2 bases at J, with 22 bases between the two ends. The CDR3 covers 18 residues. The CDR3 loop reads CASSPPWRGTAAGNTIYF. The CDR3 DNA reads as TGTGCCAGCAGTCCCCCCTGGCGCGGGACGGCGGCTGGAAACACCATATATTTT.

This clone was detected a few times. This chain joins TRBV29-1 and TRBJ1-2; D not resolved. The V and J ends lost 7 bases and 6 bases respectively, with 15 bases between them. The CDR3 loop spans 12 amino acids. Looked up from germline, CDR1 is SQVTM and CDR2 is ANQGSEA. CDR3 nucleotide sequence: TGCAGCGGCGGAGAGGGTGAGAATGGCTACACCTTC. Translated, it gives CSGGEGENGYTF.

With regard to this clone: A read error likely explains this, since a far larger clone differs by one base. CDR3 DNA: TGTGCCAGCAGTTTCCCCCTCGACAGGGGGGAAGCTGAGGACGCCTACAATGAGCAGTTCTTC. It encodes CASSFPLDRGEAEDAYNEQFF. The chain joins TRBV28 to TRBJ2-1; 9 bases are shared with TRBD1. The germline V gene has CDR1 MDHEN and CDR2 SYDVKM. This CDR3 has 21 residues. The junction had 20 bases not matched to a gene; V was cut back by 3 bases and J by 2 bases.

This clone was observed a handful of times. The CDR3 reads CASSMGQASSYNEQFF. CDR3 DNA: TGTGCCAGTAGTATGGGGCAGGCGAGCTCCTACAATGAGCAGTTCTTC. The rearrangement uses TRBV19 and TRBJ2-1, with D possibly matching TRBD1 (5 bases). CDR1 LNHDA and CDR2 SQIVND come from the germline V gene (reference sequence). The CDR3 spans 16 residues. Trimming took 3 bases from V and 0 from J, leaving 12 bases between them.

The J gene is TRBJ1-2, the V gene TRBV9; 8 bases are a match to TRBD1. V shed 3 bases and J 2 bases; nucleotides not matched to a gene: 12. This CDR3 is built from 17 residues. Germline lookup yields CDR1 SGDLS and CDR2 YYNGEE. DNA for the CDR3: TGTGCCAGCAGCGCGGTCAAAGTTGGACAGGGAAACTATGGCTACACCTTC. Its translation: CASSAVKVGQGNYGYTF.

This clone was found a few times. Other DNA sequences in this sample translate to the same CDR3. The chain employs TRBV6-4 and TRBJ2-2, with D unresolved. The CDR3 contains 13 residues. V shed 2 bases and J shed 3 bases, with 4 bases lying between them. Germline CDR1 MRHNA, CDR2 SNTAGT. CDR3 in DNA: TGTGCCAGCAGTGACACGGACACCGGGGAGCTGTTTTTT. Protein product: CASSDTDTGELFF.

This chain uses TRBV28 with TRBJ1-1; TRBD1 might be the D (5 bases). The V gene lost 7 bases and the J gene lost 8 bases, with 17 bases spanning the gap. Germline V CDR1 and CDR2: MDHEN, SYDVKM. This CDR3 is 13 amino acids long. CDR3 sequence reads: CASTDSSRGEAFF. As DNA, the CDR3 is TGTGCCAGCACTGACAGCTCTCGGGGGGAAGCTTTCTTT.

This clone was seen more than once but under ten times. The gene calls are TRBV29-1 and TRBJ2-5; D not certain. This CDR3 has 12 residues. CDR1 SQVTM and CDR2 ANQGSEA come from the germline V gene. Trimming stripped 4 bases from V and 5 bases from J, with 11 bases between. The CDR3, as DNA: TGCAGCGTTGCCCAGGCTTCGGAGACCCAGTACTTC. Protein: CSVAQASETQYF.

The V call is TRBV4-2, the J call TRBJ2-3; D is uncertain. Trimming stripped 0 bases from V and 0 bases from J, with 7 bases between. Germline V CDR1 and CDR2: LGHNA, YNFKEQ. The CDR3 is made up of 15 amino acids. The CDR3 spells CASSQEYSSTDTQYF. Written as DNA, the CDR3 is TGTGCCAGCAGCCAAGAGTACAGTAGCACAGATACGCAGTATTTT.

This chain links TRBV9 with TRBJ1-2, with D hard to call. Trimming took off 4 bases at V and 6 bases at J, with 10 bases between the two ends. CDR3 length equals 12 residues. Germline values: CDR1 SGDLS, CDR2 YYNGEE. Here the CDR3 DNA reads TGTGCCAGCAGCTTCGGTGGAGATGGCTACACCTTC. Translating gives CASSFGGDGYTF.

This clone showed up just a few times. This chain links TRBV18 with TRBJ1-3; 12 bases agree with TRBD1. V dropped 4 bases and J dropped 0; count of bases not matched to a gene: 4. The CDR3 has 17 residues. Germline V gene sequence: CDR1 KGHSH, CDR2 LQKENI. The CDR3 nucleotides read TGTGCCAGCTCACAGGGGACAGGGGGCCCCTCTGGAAACACCATATATTTT. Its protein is CASSQGTGGPSGNTIYF.

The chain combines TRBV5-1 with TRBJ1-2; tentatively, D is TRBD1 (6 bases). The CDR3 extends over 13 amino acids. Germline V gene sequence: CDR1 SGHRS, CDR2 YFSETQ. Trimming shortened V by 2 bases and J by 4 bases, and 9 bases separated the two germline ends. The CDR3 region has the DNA TGCGCCAGCAGCTTAGTAGGGGGCTATGGCTACACCTTC. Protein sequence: CASSLVGGYGYTF.

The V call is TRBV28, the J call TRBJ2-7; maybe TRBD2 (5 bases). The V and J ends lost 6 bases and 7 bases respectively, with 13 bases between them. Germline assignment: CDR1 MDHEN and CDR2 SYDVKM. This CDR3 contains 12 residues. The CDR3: CASSLQTGEQYF. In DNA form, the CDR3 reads TGTGCCAGCAGCCTACAGACGGGAGAGCAGTACTTC.